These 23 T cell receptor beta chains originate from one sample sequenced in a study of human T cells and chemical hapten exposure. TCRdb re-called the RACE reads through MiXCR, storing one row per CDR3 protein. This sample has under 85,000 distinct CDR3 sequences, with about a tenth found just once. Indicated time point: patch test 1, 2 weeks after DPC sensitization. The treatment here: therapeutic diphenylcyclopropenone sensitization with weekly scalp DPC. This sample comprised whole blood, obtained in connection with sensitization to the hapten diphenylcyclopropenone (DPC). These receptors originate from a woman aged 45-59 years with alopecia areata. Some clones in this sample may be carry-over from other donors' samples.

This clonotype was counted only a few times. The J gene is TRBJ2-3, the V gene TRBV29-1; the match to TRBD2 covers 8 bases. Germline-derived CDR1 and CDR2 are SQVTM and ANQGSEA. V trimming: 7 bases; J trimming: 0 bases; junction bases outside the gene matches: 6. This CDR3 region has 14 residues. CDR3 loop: CSGTLAASTDTQYF. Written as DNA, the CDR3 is TGCAGCGGTACACTAGCGGCTAGCACAGATACGCAGTATTTT.

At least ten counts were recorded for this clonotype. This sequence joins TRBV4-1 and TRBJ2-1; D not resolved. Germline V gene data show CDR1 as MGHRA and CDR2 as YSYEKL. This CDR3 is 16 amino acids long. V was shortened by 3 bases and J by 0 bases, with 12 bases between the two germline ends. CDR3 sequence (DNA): TGCGCCAGCAGCCAGGAGAGCCAAAGCTCCTACAATGAGCAGTTCTTC. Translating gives CASSQESQSSYNEQFF.

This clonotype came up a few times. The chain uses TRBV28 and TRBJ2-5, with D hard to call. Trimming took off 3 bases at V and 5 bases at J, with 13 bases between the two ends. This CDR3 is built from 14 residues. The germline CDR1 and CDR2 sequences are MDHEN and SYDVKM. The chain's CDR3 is CASSFYSRWETQYF. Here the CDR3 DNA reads TGTGCCAGCAGTTTCTACAGTCGATGGGAGACCCAGTACTTC.

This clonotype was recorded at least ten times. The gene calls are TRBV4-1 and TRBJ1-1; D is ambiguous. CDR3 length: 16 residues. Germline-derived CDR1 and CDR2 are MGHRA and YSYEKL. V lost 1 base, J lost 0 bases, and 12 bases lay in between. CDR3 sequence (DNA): TGCGCCAGCAGCCAAGGATACAGACGGGTGAACACTGAAGCTTTCTTT. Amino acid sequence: CASSQGYRRVNTEAFF.

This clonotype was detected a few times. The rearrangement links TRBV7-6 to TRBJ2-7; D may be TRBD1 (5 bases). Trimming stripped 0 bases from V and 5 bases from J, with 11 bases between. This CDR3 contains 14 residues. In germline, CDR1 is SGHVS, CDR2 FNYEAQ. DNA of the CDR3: TGTGCCAGCAGCTTAGCGGGCAGGGCCCACGAGCAGTACTTC. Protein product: CASSLAGRAHEQYF.

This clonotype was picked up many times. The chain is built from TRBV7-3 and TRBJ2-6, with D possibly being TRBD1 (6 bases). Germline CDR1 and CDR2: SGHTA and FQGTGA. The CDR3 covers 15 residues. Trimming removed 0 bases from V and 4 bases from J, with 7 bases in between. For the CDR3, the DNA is TGTGCCAGCAGCTTAACAGGGACAGGGGCCAACGTCCTGACTTTC. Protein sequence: CASSLTGTGANVLTF.

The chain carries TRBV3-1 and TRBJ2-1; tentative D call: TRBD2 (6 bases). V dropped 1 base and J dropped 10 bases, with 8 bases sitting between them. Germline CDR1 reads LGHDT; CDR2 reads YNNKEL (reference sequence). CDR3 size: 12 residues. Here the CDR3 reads CASSQGLVEQFF. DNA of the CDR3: TGTGCCAGCAGCCAAGGACTAGTGGAGCAGTTCTTC.

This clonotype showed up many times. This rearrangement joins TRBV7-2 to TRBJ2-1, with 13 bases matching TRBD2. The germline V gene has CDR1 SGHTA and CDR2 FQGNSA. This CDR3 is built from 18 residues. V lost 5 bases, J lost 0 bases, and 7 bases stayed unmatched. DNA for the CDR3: TGTGCCAGCAGCCCGGGACTAGCGGGGCCCAACTCCTACAATGAGCAGTTCTTC. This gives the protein CASSPGLAGPNSYNEQFF. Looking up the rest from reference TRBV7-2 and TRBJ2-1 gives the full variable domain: GAGVSQSPSNKVTEKGKDVELRCDPISGHTALYWYRQSLGQGLEFLIYFQGNSAPDKSGLPSDRFSAERTGGSVSTLTIQRTQQEDSAVYLCASSPGLAGPNSYNEQFFGPGTRLTVL.

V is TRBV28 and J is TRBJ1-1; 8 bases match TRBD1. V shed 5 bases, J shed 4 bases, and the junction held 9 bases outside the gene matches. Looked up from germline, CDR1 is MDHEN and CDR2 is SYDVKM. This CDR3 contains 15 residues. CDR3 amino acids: CASSPAGGGTTEAFF. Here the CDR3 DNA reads TGTGCCAGCAGTCCCGCAGGGGGCGGGACCACTGAAGCTTTCTTT.

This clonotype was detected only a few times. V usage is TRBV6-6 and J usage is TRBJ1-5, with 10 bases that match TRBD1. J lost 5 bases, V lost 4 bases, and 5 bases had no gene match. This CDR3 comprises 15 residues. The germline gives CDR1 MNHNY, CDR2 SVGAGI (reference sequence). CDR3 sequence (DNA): TGTGCCAGCAGTTCGGGACAGGGGTTCGATCAGCCCCAGCATTTT. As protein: CASSSGQGFDQPQHF.

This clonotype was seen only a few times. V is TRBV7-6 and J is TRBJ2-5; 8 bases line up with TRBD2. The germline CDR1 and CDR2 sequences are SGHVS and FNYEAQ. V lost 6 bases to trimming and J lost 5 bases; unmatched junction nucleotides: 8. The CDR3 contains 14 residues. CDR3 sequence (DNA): TGTGCCAGCAGTCGCAGCGGGAGAGAGGAGACCCAGTACTTC. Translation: CASSRSGREETQYF.

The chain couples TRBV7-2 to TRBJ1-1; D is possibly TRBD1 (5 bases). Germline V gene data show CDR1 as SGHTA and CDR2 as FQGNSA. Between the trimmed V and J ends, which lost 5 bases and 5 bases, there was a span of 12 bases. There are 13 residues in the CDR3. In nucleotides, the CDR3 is TGTGCCAGCAGCCCACGGCGGACAACTGAAGCTTTCTTT. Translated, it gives CASSPRRTTEAFF.

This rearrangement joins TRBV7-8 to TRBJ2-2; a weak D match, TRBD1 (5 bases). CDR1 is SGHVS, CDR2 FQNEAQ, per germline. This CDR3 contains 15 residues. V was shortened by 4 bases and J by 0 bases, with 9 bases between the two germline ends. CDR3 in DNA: TGTGCCAGCAGCTCCCGGACAACGAACACCGGGGAGCTGTTTTTT. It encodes CASSSRTTNTGELFF.

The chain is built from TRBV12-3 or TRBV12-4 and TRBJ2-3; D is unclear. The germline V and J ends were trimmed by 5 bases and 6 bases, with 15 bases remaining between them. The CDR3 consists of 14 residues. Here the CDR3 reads CASSPASAPDTQYF. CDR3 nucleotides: TGTGCCAGCAGTCCCGCGAGCGCGCCGGATACGCAGTATTTT.

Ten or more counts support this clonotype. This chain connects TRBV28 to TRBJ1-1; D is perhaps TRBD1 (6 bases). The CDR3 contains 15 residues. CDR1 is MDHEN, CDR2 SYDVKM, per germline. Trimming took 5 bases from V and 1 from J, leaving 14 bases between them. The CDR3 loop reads CASSSWTVPNTEAFF. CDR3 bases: TGTGCCAGCAGTAGTTGGACAGTCCCGAACACTGAAGCTTTCTTT.

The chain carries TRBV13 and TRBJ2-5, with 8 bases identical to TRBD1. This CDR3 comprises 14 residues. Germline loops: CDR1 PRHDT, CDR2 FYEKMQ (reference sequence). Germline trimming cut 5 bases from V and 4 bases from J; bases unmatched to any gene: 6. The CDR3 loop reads CASSARQGPETQYF. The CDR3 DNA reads TGTGCCAGCAGCGCGCGACAGGGGCCAGAGACCCAGTACTTC.

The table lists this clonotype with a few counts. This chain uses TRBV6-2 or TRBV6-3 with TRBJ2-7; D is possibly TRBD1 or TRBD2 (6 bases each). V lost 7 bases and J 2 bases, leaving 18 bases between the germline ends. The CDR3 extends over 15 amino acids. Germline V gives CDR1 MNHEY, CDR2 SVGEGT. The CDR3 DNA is TGTGCCAGCAAGAGGGGGGCAGGGGACACCTACGAGCAGTACTTC. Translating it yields CASKRGAGDTYEQYF.

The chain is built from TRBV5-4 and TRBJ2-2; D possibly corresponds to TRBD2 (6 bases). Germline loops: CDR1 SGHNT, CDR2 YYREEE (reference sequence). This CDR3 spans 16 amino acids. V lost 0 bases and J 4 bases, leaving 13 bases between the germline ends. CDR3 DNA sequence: TGTGCCAGCAGCTTGGCCCCGGGGGTTGGCACCGGGGAGCTGTTTTTT. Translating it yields CASSLAPGVGTGELFF. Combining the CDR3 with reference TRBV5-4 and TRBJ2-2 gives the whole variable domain ETGVTQSPTHLIKTRGQQVTLRCSSQSGHNTVSWYQQALGQGPQFIFQYYREEENGRGNFPPRFSGLQFPNYSSELNVNALELDDSALYLCASSLAPGVGTGELFFGEGSRLTVL.

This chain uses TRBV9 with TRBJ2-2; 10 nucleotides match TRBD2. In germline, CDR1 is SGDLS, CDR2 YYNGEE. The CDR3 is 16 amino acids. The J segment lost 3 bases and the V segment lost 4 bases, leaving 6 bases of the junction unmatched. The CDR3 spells CASSLSGRADTGELFF. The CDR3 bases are TGTGCCAGCAGCCTCAGCGGGAGGGCCGACACCGGGGAGCTGTTTTTT. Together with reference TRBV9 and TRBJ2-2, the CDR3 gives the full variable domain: DSGVTQTPKHLITATGQRVTLRCSPRSGDLSVYWYQQSLDQGLQFLIQYYNGEERAKGNILERFSAQQFPDLHSELNLSSLELGDSALYFCASSLSGRADTGELFFGEGSRLTVL.

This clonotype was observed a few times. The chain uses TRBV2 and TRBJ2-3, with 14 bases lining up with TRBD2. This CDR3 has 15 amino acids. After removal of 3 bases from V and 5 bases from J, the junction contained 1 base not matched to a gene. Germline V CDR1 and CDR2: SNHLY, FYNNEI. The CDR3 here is CASSETSGRGDTQYF. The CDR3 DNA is TGTGCCAGCAGTGAGACTAGCGGGAGGGGAGATACGCAGTATTTT.

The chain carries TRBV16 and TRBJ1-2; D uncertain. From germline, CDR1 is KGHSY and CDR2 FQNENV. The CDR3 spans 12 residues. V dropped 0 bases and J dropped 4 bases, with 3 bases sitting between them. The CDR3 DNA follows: TGTGCCAGCAGCCAATCGATCTATGGCTACACCTTC. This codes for CASSQSIYGYTF.

The DNA for the CDR3 is TGTGCCTGGTCCACGGGACATGGCAATCAGCCCCAGCATTTT. This codes for CAWSTGHGNQPQHF. V is TRBV30 and J is TRBJ1-5; D is perhaps TRBD1 (6 bases). The V end lost 5 bases, the J end lost 2 bases, and 13 bases lay between the germline ends. Looked up from germline, CDR1 is GTSNPN and CDR2 is SVGIG (reference sequence). CDR3 size: 14 residues.

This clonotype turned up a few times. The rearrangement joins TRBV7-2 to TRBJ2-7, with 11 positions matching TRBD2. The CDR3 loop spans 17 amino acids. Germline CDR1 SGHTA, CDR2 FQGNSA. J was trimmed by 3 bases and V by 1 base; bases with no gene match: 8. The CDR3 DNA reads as TGTGCCAGCAGCTTAGGTCCCACTAGCGGGAGACTCTACGAGCAGTACTTC. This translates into CASSLGPTSGRLYEQYF.